The 21 T cell receptor beta chains presented below share a single source sample, sequenced in a study of PD-1 blockade in mismatch repair-deficient tumors. Sequencing used immunoSEQ multiplex PCR; TCRdb keeps in-frame clones, though not all of them. The sample has some 100,000 clones; 65% to 85% are singletons. Sequences were derived from peripheral blood, sampled 35 to 37 weeks after starting pembrolizumab. The receptor source for this set is an adult with mismatch repair-deficient cancer.

V usage is TRBV19 and J usage is TRBJ1-2, with 9 bases that match TRBD1. J gave up 4 bases and V 5 bases, and 2 bases lay outside the gene matches. Germline CDR1 is LNHDA and CDR2 is SQIVND (reference sequence). This CDR3 is 13 amino acids long. CDR3 sequence: CASSLQGAYGYTF. Here the CDR3 DNA reads TGTGCCAGTAGTTTACAGGGGGCCTATGGCTACACCTTC.

V gene TRBV5-4 combines with J gene TRBJ1-1; TRBD1 matches at 10 bases. Germline CDR1 is SGHNT and CDR2 is YYREEE (reference sequence). V was pared by 0 bases and J by 0 bases, with 5 bases of the junction left unmatched. This CDR3 has 17 residues. The CDR3 reads CASSLGQGAAMNTEAFF. Here the CDR3 DNA reads TGTGCCAGCAGCTTGGGACAGGGGGCTGCCATGAACACTGAAGCTTTCTTT.

The rearrangement uses TRBV6-1 and TRBJ2-1, with TRBD2 matching over 8 bases. Trimming took 10 bases from V and 2 from J; bases not matched to a gene: 10. The germline gives CDR1 MNHNS, CDR2 SASEGT. CDR3 length: 15 residues. The CDR3 protein is CATDSERGPYNEQFF. CDR3 sequence (DNA): TGTGCCACCGATTCCGAGCGGGGGCCCTACAATGAGCAGTTCTTC.

This chain uses TRBV6-1 with TRBJ2-7; D is perhaps TRBD1 (6 bases). This CDR3 contains 14 residues. Germline V lookup: CDR1 MNHNS, CDR2 SASEGT. The germline V and J ends were trimmed by 7 bases and 5 bases, with 18 bases remaining between them. Written as DNA, the CDR3 is TGTGCCAGCATGCGTGGTAACAGGGTGGACGAGCAGTACTTC. Amino acids: CASMRGNRVDEQYF.

The chain has TRBV10-3 and TRBJ2-1; D may be TRBD2 (6 bases). Germline values: CDR1 ENHRY, CDR2 SYGVKD. V was clipped by 0 bases and J by 1 base, with 13 bases between them. This CDR3 spans 17 amino acids. CDR3 coding DNA: TGTGCCATCAGTGAGTCGATGGTAGCGGAATCCTACAATGAGCAGTTCTTC. Its protein is CAISESMVAESYNEQFF.

V gene TRBV2 combines with J gene TRBJ2-1, with D tentatively TRBD1 (6 bases). Per germline, CDR1 SNHLY and CDR2 FYNNEI. The CDR3 covers 15 residues. Trimming pared 7 bases from V and 3 bases from J, leaving 16 bases between. DNA of the CDR3: TGTGCCAGCAAAAACAGGGAAGGGGGCTACAATGAGCAGTTCTTC. This encodes CASKNREGGYNEQFF.

The chain joins TRBV5-1 to TRBJ2-7; tentative D call: TRBD2 (5 bases). The germline CDR1 and CDR2 sequences are SGHRS and YFSETQ. The germline V and J ends were trimmed by 0 bases and 6 bases, with 16 bases remaining between them. The CDR3 length is 15 residues. The CDR3 DNA sequence: TGCGCCAGCAGCTTGGATACGGGCTCCGGAGGCGAGCAGTACTTC. Protein product: CASSLDTGSGGEQYF.

This chain uses TRBV21-1 with TRBJ1-2; the tabulated D call, TRBD1, remains unverified against the DNA. TRBV21-1 is reported as a pseudogene. The CDR3 sequence is 17 residues long. The CDR3 region is CASSKGRDRVVVDGYTF. In DNA, the CDR3 is TGTGCCAGCAGCAAAGGTCGGGACAGGGTGGTGGTAGATGGCTACACCTTC.

The V call is TRBV29-1, the J call TRBJ2-1; the match to TRBD2 covers 7 bases. Losses at the gene ends were 0 bases for V and 1 base for J; bases not matched to a gene: 3. Germline CDR1 and CDR2: SQVTM and ANQGSEA. The CDR3 covers 15 residues. The CDR3 here is CSVEETSTSYNEQFF. CDR3 DNA sequence: TGCAGCGTTGAAGAGACTAGCACGTCCTACAATGAGCAGTTCTTC.

This sequence joins TRBV28 and TRBJ2-7; TRBD2 matches 10 bases. V gave up 3 bases and J gave up 4 bases; unmatched junction bases: 6. CDR1 and CDR2 (germline): MDHEN, SYDVKM. This CDR3 comprises 15 residues. CDR3 amino acids: CASSLIQRGGYEQYF. CDR3 DNA: TGTGCCAGCAGTTTGATACAGCGGGGGGGATACGAGCAGTACTTC.

The V and J genes are TRBV29-1 and TRBJ2-1; 11 nucleotides align to TRBD2. The length of the CDR3 is 14 residues. Germline CDR1 reads SQVTM; CDR2 reads ANQGSEA. The trim removed 8 bases at V and 8 bases at J, leaving 11 bases unmatched. This CDR3 reads CSSRKTSGTYEQFF. Here the CDR3 DNA reads TGCAGCTCACGGAAGACTAGCGGGACCTATGAGCAGTTCTTC.

The rearrangement joins TRBV13 to TRBJ1-1; 8 bases align to TRBD1. The germline V gene has CDR1 PRHDT and CDR2 FYEKMQ (reference sequence). The CDR3 has 20 residues. Unmatched junction bases numbered 18, after V lost 3 bases and J lost 0 bases. CDR3 protein: CASSFREFESRGRMNTEAFF. CDR3 nucleotides: TGTGCCAGCAGCTTTAGGGAATTTGAGAGCAGGGGGCGGATGAACACTGAAGCTTTCTTT.

The gene calls are TRBV5-1 and TRBJ1-1, with no clear D. This CDR3 has 13 amino acids. Trimming removed 0 bases from V and 10 bases from J, with 13 bases in between. Germline assignment: CDR1 SGHRS and CDR2 YFSETQ. CDR3 bases: TGCGCCAGCAGCTTGGCCGGACCCTCCGCAGCTTTCTTT. The encoded protein is CASSLAGPSAAFF.

The V gene is TRBV7-6, the J gene TRBJ1-3; 8 bases are a match to TRBD1. The CDR3 totals 15 residues. V lost 6 bases, J lost 0 bases, and 4 bases stayed unmatched. The germline gives CDR1 SGHVS, CDR2 FNYEAQ. CDR3: CASSFGQGSGNTIYF. DNA of the CDR3: TGTGCCAGCAGTTTTGGACAGGGCTCTGGAAACACCATATATTTT.

V and J are TRBV27 and TRBJ1-1, with D perhaps TRBD1 (5 bases). Trimming took off 5 bases at V and 6 bases at J, with 22 bases between the two ends. Germline-derived CDR1 and CDR2 are MNHEY and SMNVEV (reference sequence). The CDR3 is 16 residues long. CDR3 nucleotides: TGTGCCAGCAGTCCGCCGGGGCGTTTTTGGGGCTCTGAAGCTTTCTTT. Its protein is CASSPPGRFWGSEAFF.

This sequence joins TRBV2 and TRBJ1-5; D is possibly TRBD1 (5 bases). This CDR3 is built from 12 residues. V lost 6 bases to trimming and J lost 5 bases, with 8 bases between them. Germline V gene lookup returns CDR1 SNHLY and CDR2 FYNNEI. The CDR3 DNA follows: TGTGCCAGCAGCAGGGACGATCAGCCCCAGCATTTT. Protein: CASSRDDQPQHF. Using reference TRBV2 and TRBJ1-5 for the parts outside the CDR3, the full variable domain is EPEVTQTPSHQVTQMGQEVILRCVPISNHLYFYWYRQILGQKVEFLVSFYNNEISEKSEIFDDQFSVERPDGSNFTLKIRSTKLEDSAMYFCASSRDDQPQHFGDGTRLSIL.

This rearrangement joins TRBV11-2 to TRBJ1-5; D may be TRBD1 (5 bases). The CDR3 contains 14 residues. Trimming pared 3 bases from V and 0 bases from J, leaving 6 bases between. Germline assignment: CDR1 SGHAT and CDR2 FQNNGV. The CDR3 reads CASSFDSSNQPQHF. The CDR3 DNA reads as TGTGCCAGCAGCTTCGACAGTAGCAATCAGCCCCAGCATTTT.

V is TRBV19 and J is TRBJ2-5; the match to TRBD1 covers 8 bases. Germline CDR1 is LNHDA and CDR2 is SQIVND (reference sequence). The CDR3 is 15 residues long. The V gene end was trimmed by 5 bases and the J gene end by 5 bases; junction bases not matched to a gene: 10. In DNA form, the CDR3 reads TGTGCCAGTAGTTCTCGGGACAGGAGAAGGGAGACCCAGTACTTC. Translation gives CASSSRDRRRETQYF.

Here the CDR3 reads CAWSKTGENNEQFF. CDR3 sequence (DNA): TGTGCCTGGAGCAAGACAGGGGAAAACAATGAGCAGTTCTTC. V and J are TRBV30 and TRBJ2-1, with 8 bases that match TRBD1. CDR3 length: 14 residues. Germline CDR1 GTSNPN, CDR2 SVGIG (reference sequence). J was trimmed by 5 bases and V by 3 bases; bases with no gene match: 6. Drawing the rest from reference TRBV30 and TRBJ2-1, the complete variable domain is SQTIHQWPATLVQPVGSPLSLECTVEGTSNPNLYWYRQAAGRGLQLLFYSVGIGQISSEVPQNLSASRPQDRQFILSSKKLLLSDSGFYLCAWSKTGENNEQFFGPGTRLTVL.

The chain uses TRBV7-9 and TRBJ2-2, with 7 bases aligning to TRBD1. The CDR3 runs to 15 residues. The ends lost 3 bases at V and 5 bases at J; junction bases unmatched: 6. CDR1 is SEHNR, CDR2 FQNEAQ, per germline (reference sequence). The CDR3: CASSFEGAGTGELFF. The CDR3 DNA reads TGTGCCAGCAGCTTTGAGGGGGCCGGGACCGGGGAGCTGTTTTTT.

CDR3 coding DNA: TGTGCCAGCGACGGAGCCTATGGCTACACCTTC. This gives the protein CASDGAYGYTF. The chain combines TRBV6-1 with TRBJ1-2, with no clear D. CDR1 MNHNS and CDR2 SASEGT come from the germline V gene. The CDR3 spans 11 residues. V was pared by 8 bases and J by 4 bases, with 8 bases between.